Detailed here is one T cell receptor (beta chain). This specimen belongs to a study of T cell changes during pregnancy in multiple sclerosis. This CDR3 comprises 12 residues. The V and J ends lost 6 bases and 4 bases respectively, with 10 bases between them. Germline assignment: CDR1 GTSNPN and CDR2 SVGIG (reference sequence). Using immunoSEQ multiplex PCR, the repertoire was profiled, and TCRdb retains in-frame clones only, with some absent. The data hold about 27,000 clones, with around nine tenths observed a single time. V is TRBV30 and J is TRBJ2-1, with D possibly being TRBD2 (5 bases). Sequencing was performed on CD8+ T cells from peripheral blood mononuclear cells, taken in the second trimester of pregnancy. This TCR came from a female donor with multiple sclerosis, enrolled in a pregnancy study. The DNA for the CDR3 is TGTGCCTGCCTCGGACTTTACAATGAGCAGTTCTTC. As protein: CACLGLYNEQFF. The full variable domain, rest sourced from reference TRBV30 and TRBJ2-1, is SQTIHQWPATLVQPVGSPLSLECTVEGTSNPNLYWYRQAAGRGLQLLFYSVGIGQISSEVPQNLSASRPQDRQFILSSKKLLLSDSGFYLCACLGLYNEQFFGPGTRLTVL.